A single sample gave rise to the 25 T cell receptor beta chains below, sequenced in a study of immune heterogeneity within non-small cell lung tumors (dated by TCRdb to between 2017 and 2018). Reads for this sample came from a HiSeq X Ten. The TCR beta CDR3 region was amplified with a multiplex PCR system, in which a first round of nine to eleven cycles was run using 32 V-gene forward and 13 J-gene reverse primers. TCRdb itself trimmed the public reads at Q25 with fastp, ran MiXCR and retained productive beta chains. When rows share a CDR3 protein, they turn into one entry using the most common DNA and genes. Here the sample has about 3,600 distinct CDR3 sequences; 25% to 30% occur a single time. Of the sample, roughly 13% is held by the ten largest clones. Genomic DNA extracted from bulk tumor tissue served as TCR template, with around 600 ng gDNA amplified per sample. During surgery, multiple biopsies were taken from each primary tumor and placed as far apart as possible within the tumor mass. The study cohort was described as untreated and was composed of newly diagnosed NSCLC cases undergoing curative surgery.

Sequencing input: lung tumor tissue. Receptors originate from a man between 60 and 75 years old with non-small cell lung cancer.

This clonotype is categorized as medium-sized (0.01 to 0.1%). The gene calls are TRBV3-1 and TRBJ2-7; no clear D. CDR3 size: 14 residues. Trimming took 5 bases from V and 2 from J, leaving 13 bases between them. Germline values: CDR1 LGHDT, CDR2 YNNKEL (reference sequence). This CDR3 is CASSTRPFTYEQYF. The CDR3 DNA follows: TGTGCCAGCAGCACTCGGCCGTTTACCTACGAGCAGTACTTC.

The count of this clonotype is one. Given a much more abundant clone one base away, this may be a read error. V and J are TRBV20-1 and TRBJ2-7; TRBD1 aligns across 9 bases. V trimming: 6 bases; J trimming: 3 bases; junction bases outside the gene matches: 6. Germline assignment: CDR1 DFQATT and CDR2 SNEGSKA (reference sequence). The CDR3 totals 13 residues. The CDR3 DNA sequence: TGCAGTGCCCTGACAGGGGGTATCTACGAGCAGTACTTC. Translated: CSALTGGIYEQYF.

This chain connects TRBV20-1 to TRBJ2-3; TRBD2 matches at 8 bases. The V segment lost 0 bases and the J segment 6 bases; nucleotides outside the gene matches: 8. Germline loops: CDR1 DFQATT, CDR2 SNEGSKA (reference sequence). CDR3 length equals 15 residues. The CDR3 region is CSARDASGRPDTQYF. CDR3 bases: TGCAGTGCTAGAGATGCGAGCGGGAGACCGGATACGCAGTATTTT.

The chain has TRBV5-1 and TRBJ2-7; D possibly matches TRBD1 or TRBD2 (5 bases each). CDR3 length: 14 amino acids. The V gene lost 4 bases and the J gene lost 3 bases, with 14 bases spanning the gap. CDR1 and CDR2 from the germline V gene are SGHRS and YFSETQ. Here the CDR3 DNA reads TGCGCCAGCAGCCCACTTCGGGGCAACTACGAGCAGTACTTC. Translating gives CASSPLRGNYEQYF.

About this clonotype: This may be a read error: a much more frequent sequence differs by one nucleotide. The gene calls are TRBV12-3 or TRBV12-4 and TRBJ1-6; D remains unclear. The CDR3 is 14 amino acids. V was trimmed by 5 bases and J by 11 bases, leaving 16 bases between them. The CDR3 here is CASSQKFKAAPLHF. The CDR3 DNA reads as TGTGCCAGCAGTCAGAAATTTAAAGCCGCACCCCTCCACTTT.

This clonotype is medium-sized. A read error may produce the germline difference seen at one junction end. The V call is TRBV27, the J call TRBJ2-2; TRBD2 matches at 14 bases. CDR3 length: 17 amino acids. Germline-derived CDR1 and CDR2 are MNHEY and SMNVEV (reference sequence). The CDR3 coding sequence is TGTGCCGGCAGGGGGACTAGCGGGAGAAGGTACACCGGGGAGCTGTTTTTT. The encoded protein is CAGRGTSGRRYTGELFF.

By frequency in the sample, this clonotype is medium-sized. The CDR3 region is CASSYTPQSPYEQYF. Written as DNA, the CDR3 is TGTGCCAGCAGTTACACCCCACAGAGTCCCTACGAGCAGTACTTC. The chain uses TRBV6-6 and TRBJ2-7; D is unresolved. The CDR3 has 15 amino acids. V lost 2 bases to trimming and J lost 2 bases, with 13 bases between them. Germline-derived CDR1 and CDR2 are MNHNY and SVGAGI (reference sequence).

By share, this clonotype counts as medium-sized. The chain couples TRBV11-3 to TRBJ2-2; D is unresolved. This CDR3 comprises 14 residues. Per the germline V gene, CDR1 is SGHNT and CDR2 is YENEEA. V shed 4 bases and J shed 0 bases, with 6 bases lying between them. The CDR3 sequence is CASSYQSNTGELFF. CDR3 DNA: TGTGCCAGCAGCTATCAATCGAACACCGGGGAGCTGTTTTTT.

The CDR3 reads CASSFSAENEQFF. The CDR3 region has the DNA TGTGCCAGCAGCTTCTCGGCGGAAAATGAGCAGTTCTTC. The rearrangement uses TRBV11-2 and TRBJ2-1; D remains unclear. Germline CDR1 reads SGHAT; CDR2 reads FQNNGV. The CDR3 sequence is 13 residues long. The germline V and J ends were trimmed by 3 bases and 7 bases, with 10 bases remaining between them.

With regard to this clonotype: A much larger clone is a single base away; this may be a read error. The chain links TRBV27 to TRBJ2-7; D is unresolved. The length of the CDR3 is 15 residues. V shed 6 bases and J shed 2 bases, with 17 bases lying between them. Germline CDR1 and CDR2: MNHEY and SMNVEV (reference sequence). CDR3 loop: CASSAGPSPAYEQYF. The CDR3 DNA sequence: TGTGCCAGCAGCGCTGGGCCCTCACCGGCCTACGAGCAGTACTTC.

This rearrangement joins TRBV5-6 to TRBJ1-2; 10 bases fit TRBD1. The CDR3 is 14 amino acids. V dropped 2 bases and J dropped 6; count of bases not matched to a gene: 4. The germline gives CDR1 SGHDT, CDR2 YYEEEE. In DNA, the CDR3 is TGTGCCAGCAGCTTTATGACAGGGGGCCATGGCTACACCTTC. Translating gives CASSFMTGGHGYTF.

This clonotype was counted between two and nine times. The V gene is TRBV4-1, the J gene TRBJ2-5; 7 bases fit TRBD2. Trimming cost V 3 bases and J 2 bases; bases outside gene matches: 3. This CDR3 contains 14 residues. Germline CDR1 and CDR2: MGHRA and YSYEKL. The CDR3 loop reads CASSQGGWQETQYF. CDR3 DNA sequence: TGCGCCAGCAGCCAGGGGGGGTGGCAAGAGACCCAGTACTTC.

This clonotype ranks as medium-sized. This chain joins TRBV12-3 or TRBV12-4 and TRBJ2-3, with 7 bases lining up with TRBD2. The V segment lost 7 bases and the J segment 4 bases; nucleotides outside the gene matches: 8. The CDR3 covers 14 residues. In DNA form, the CDR3 reads TGTGCCAGCACTCTTGCGGGAGCCGCAGATACGCAGTATTTT. Its protein product is CASTLAGAADTQYF.

The gene calls are TRBV20-1 and TRBJ2-5; 7 positions agree with TRBD2. The CDR3 extends over 14 amino acids. V dropped 0 bases and J dropped 5; count of bases not matched to a gene: 6. CDR1 and CDR2 (germline): DFQATT, SNEGSKA (reference sequence). The CDR3 protein is CSARDLGLVETQYF. Here the CDR3 DNA reads TGCAGTGCTAGAGATTTAGGACTAGTCGAGACCCAGTACTTC.

Concerning this clonotype: A single base separates this from a much larger clone, so it may be a read error. The chain carries TRBV20-1 and TRBJ2-7; D is possibly TRBD2 (6 bases). The CDR3 loop spans 16 amino acids. Germline loops: CDR1 DFQATT, CDR2 SNEGSKA (reference sequence). V was cut by 1 base and J by 1 base, with 17 bases left in between. CDR3 residues: CSARVYLGRSSYEQYF. For the CDR3, the DNA is TGCAGTGCTAGAGTGTATCTGGGGAGGTCTTCCTACGAGCAGTACTTC.

This clonotype occurred a few times. J is TRBJ2-3 and V is TRBV5-4; 8 bases line up with TRBD1. The CDR3 is 16 residues long. Germline CDR1 and CDR2: SGHNT and YYREEE (reference sequence). V lost 5 bases and J lost 0; bases outside the gene matches: 8. The CDR3 spells CASRPGTGTSTDTQYF. DNA for the CDR3: TGTGCCAGCAGACCCGGGACAGGAACTAGCACAGATACGCAGTATTTT.

As regards this clonotype: A much larger clonotype is one base distant, so this may be a read error. The chain joins TRBV10-2 to TRBJ2-7; D remains ambiguous. From germline, CDR1 is WSHSY and CDR2 SAAADI. CDR3 length equals 14 residues. This chain's CDR3 is CANSPNPGPYEQYF. CDR3 in DNA: TGCGCCAACAGTCCGAACCCCGGGCCATACGAGCAGTACTTC.

The CDR3 sequence: CAIPRDGHAGSPLHF. The DNA for the CDR3 is TGTGCCATCCCCCGGGACGGCCATGCTGGGTCACCCCTCCACTTT. The rearrangement uses TRBV7-9 and TRBJ1-6; TRBD1 might be the D (5 bases). V was cut by 10 bases and J by 10 bases, with 23 bases left in between. The CDR3 totals 15 residues. CDR1 SEHNR and CDR2 FQNEAQ come from the germline V gene (reference sequence). Filled out from reference TRBV7-9 and TRBJ1-6, the complete variable domain reads DTGVSQNPRHKITKRGQNVTFRCDPISEHNRLYWYRQTLGQGPEFLTYFQNEAQLEKSRLLSDRFSAERPKGSFSTLEIQRTEQGDSAMYLCAIPRDGHAGSPLHFGNGTRLTVT.

Regarding this clonotype: Germline and junction disagree at one end, which may indicate a read error. V and J are TRBV12-3 or TRBV12-4 and TRBJ2-3; 7 nucleotides line up with TRBD2. This CDR3 comprises 16 residues. The CDR3 sequence is CVSSLATSEYTDTQYF. The CDR3 DNA reads as TGTGTCAGCAGTTTAGCAACTAGCGAGTACACAGATACGCAGTATTTT.

This sequence joins TRBV30 and TRBJ1-5; D may be TRBD1 (6 bases). Trimming took off 6 bases at V and 3 bases at J, with 15 bases between the two ends. The CDR3 length is 14 residues. Germline CDR1 reads GTSNPN; CDR2 reads SVGIG (reference sequence). CDR3 DNA sequence: TGTGCCTGTAGTTCCGGACAGCACAATCAGCCCCAGCATTTT. Its translation: CACSSGQHNQPQHF.

By sample fraction, this clonotype is medium-sized. The rearrangement links TRBV6-6 to TRBJ2-3; 7 nucleotides match TRBD2. This CDR3 has 15 amino acids. J gave up 4 bases and V 0 bases, and 4 bases lay outside the gene matches. Germline V CDR1 and CDR2: MNHNY, SVGAGI (reference sequence). The CDR3 spells CASSYSSSGSDTQYF. The CDR3, as DNA: TGTGCCAGCAGTTACTCAAGTAGCGGGTCAGATACGCAGTATTTT.

The rearrangement uses TRBV29-1 and TRBJ2-5; the D gene could be TRBD1 or TRBD2 (5 bases each). The ends were cut back, 4 bases at V and 4 bases at J, with 10 bases in the middle. The CDR3 loop spans 12 amino acids. The germline V gene has CDR1 SQVTM and CDR2 ANQGSEA. Written as DNA, the CDR3 is TGCAGCGTTGTAGGGACGGTAGAGACCCAGTACTTC. Translated: CSVVGTVETQYF.

This clonotype is labeled medium-sized. V gene TRBV4-2 combines with J gene TRBJ1-5; unclear D gene. This CDR3 spans 13 amino acids. Trimming shortened V by 0 bases and J by 7 bases, and 7 bases separated the two germline ends. The germline CDR1 and CDR2 sequences are LGHNA and YNFKEQ. CDR3 sequence (DNA): TGTGCCAGCAGCCAAGAACTCTACCAGCCCCAGCATTTT. Its translation is CASSQELYQPQHF.

In this sample, this clonotype is medium-sized. The rearrangement links TRBV25-1 to TRBJ2-2; D possibly matches TRBD1 or TRBD2 (6 bases each). Germline CDR1 MGHDK, CDR2 SYGVNS. V shed 10 bases and J shed 0 bases, with 12 bases lying between them. CDR3 size: 14 residues. The DNA of the CDR3 is TGTGCCACCCCTCGGGGGCCGAACACCGGGGAGCTGTTTTTT. Protein product: CATPRGPNTGELFF.

This chain links TRBV7-6 with TRBJ2-7; D call uncertain. Deletions cut 6 bases from V and 0 bases from J, with 6 bases between. This CDR3 region has 12 residues. Germline V gene sequence: CDR1 SGHVS, CDR2 FNYEAQ. CDR3 nucleotide sequence: TGTGCCAGCAGTTTAAACTCCTACGAGCAGTACTTC. This codes for CASSLNSYEQYF. Full variable domain (missing parts from reference TRBV7-6 and TRBJ2-7): GAGVSQSPRYKVTKRGQDVALRCDPISGHVSLYWYRQALGQGPEFLTYFNYEAQQDKSGLPNDRFSAERPEGSISTLTIQRTEQRDSAMYRCASSLNSYEQYFGPGTRLTVT.